These 29 T cell receptor beta chains originate from one sample sequenced in a study of T cell clones after liver transplantation (dated by TCRdb to the late 2010s). Libraries were prepared through the immunoSEQ multiplex PCR assay. TCRdb stores this immuneACCESS table with in-frame sequences only. Part of the clones is absent; in the studies checked, under half of the shortfall reflects unresolved V genes, and no reason is known for the rest. This sample gives approximately 55,000 clones in total; 70% to 75% of them show up just once. Of the sample, 15% is held by the ten largest clones. In light of the paper, this sample's time point label describes: pre-transplant. The source was CD4+ T cells from blood, collected before liver transplant. These receptors all stem from a human donor who received a liver transplant.

The chain carries TRBV7-8 and TRBJ1-6, with 7 bases fitting TRBD1. With V trimmed by 5 bases and J by 10 bases, 11 bases remained unmatched. The CDR3 loop spans 15 amino acids. Germline V gene data show CDR1 as SGHVS and CDR2 as FQNEAQ. The chain's CDR3 is CASSANSGGRSPLHF. The CDR3 DNA reads as TGTGCCAGCAGCGCTAATTCAGGGGGACGGTCACCCCTCCACTTT.

The V gene is TRBV27, the J gene TRBJ2-7; 9 bases line up with TRBD2. The germline V gene has CDR1 MNHEY and CDR2 SMNVEV (reference sequence). This CDR3 spans 13 amino acids. With V trimmed by 8 bases and J by 4 bases, 6 bases remained unmatched. CDR3 amino acids: CASSRTSDYEQYF. In nucleotides, the CDR3 is TGTGCCAGCTCAAGGACTAGCGATTACGAGCAGTACTTC.

The V call is TRBV18, the J call TRBJ2-7, with TRBD1 as a possible D gene (6 bases). V shed 6 bases and J shed 0 bases, with 12 bases lying between them. This CDR3 is built from 14 residues. Germline CDR1 is KGHSH and CDR2 is LQKENI. Here the CDR3 reads CASSRDTRSYEQYF. The CDR3 coding sequence is TGTGCCAGCTCCCGGGACACCCGCTCCTACGAGCAGTACTTC.

The rearrangement links TRBV25-1 to TRBJ2-7; D remains ambiguous. Trimming pared 7 bases from V and 3 bases from J, leaving 13 bases between. Germline V gene data show CDR1 as MGHDK and CDR2 as SYGVNS. The CDR3 has 13 amino acids. This CDR3 is CASTTQADYEQYF. The CDR3 DNA sequence: TGTGCCAGCACTACTCAGGCCGACTACGAGCAGTACTTC.

The chain employs TRBV15 and TRBJ1-4; a possible D gene is TRBD1 (5 bases). Trimming took off 1 base at V and 6 bases at J, with 12 bases between the two ends. This CDR3 comprises 15 residues. Germline V gives CDR1 LNHNV, CDR2 YYDKDF (reference sequence). The CDR3 region is CATSRGGDHYEKLFF. DNA for the CDR3: TGTGCCACCAGCAGAGGGGGGGATCACTATGAAAAACTGTTTTTT.

This clone was seen a handful of times. This chain connects TRBV2 to TRBJ2-2, with 8 bases that match TRBD2. Germline V CDR1 and CDR2: SNHLY, FYNNEI. The CDR3 has 15 amino acids. V was pared by 7 bases and J by 0 bases, with 4 bases of the junction left unmatched. CDR3 sequence reads: CASTIAGPNTGELFF. CDR3 in DNA: TGTGCCAGCACGATAGCGGGACCGAACACCGGGGAGCTGTTTTTT.

This clone was picked up a small number of times. The chain has TRBV7-3 and TRBJ2-3, with 7 bases fitting TRBD1. The CDR3 runs to 14 residues. The germline gives CDR1 SGHTA, CDR2 FQGTGA. Losses at the gene ends were 2 bases for V and 5 bases for J; bases not matched to a gene: 4. The CDR3 DNA reads TGTGCCAGCAGCTTAGGACAGGCACAAGATACGCAGTATTTT. Translating it yields CASSLGQAQDTQYF.

The rearrangement links TRBV5-1 to TRBJ2-7; 9 nucleotides line up with TRBD1. Germline V gene data show CDR1 as SGHRS and CDR2 as YFSETQ. The junction had 6 bases not matched to a gene; V was cut back by 0 bases and J by 2 bases. The CDR3 extends over 16 amino acids. The CDR3 loop is CASSLAGGQGTYEQYF. The CDR3 nucleotides read TGCGCCAGCAGCTTGGCTGGGGGACAGGGAACCTACGAGCAGTACTTC.

The chain combines TRBV30 with TRBJ2-3, with TRBD1 identical over 8 bases. CDR3 length: 15 residues. Germline CDR1 is GTSNPN and CDR2 is SVGIG (reference sequence). The ends lost 5 bases at V and 2 bases at J; junction bases unmatched: 9. This CDR3 reads CAWAPGTGYTDTQYF. The CDR3 DNA follows: TGTGCCTGGGCCCCCGGGACAGGTTACACAGATACGCAGTATTTT.

This clone was observed a few times. CDR3 DNA sequence: TGTGCCAGTAGTCCGCAGGGGAGCACTGAAGCTTTCTTT. It yields the protein CASSPQGSTEAFF. The gene calls are TRBV19 and TRBJ1-1, with D perhaps matching TRBD1 (6 bases). The CDR3 runs 13 residues. V was clipped by 5 bases and J by 4 bases, with 11 bases between them. CDR1 is LNHDA and CDR2 is SQIVND in the germline V gene (reference sequence).

This clone was observed a handful of times. V gene TRBV6-5 combines with J gene TRBJ1-2; D gene unclear. There are 13 residues in the CDR3. Germline CDR1 MNHEY, CDR2 SVGAGI. Deletions cut 2 bases from V and 5 bases from J, with 9 bases between. CDR3 region: CASSYGQRYGYTF. DNA for the CDR3: TGTGCCAGCAGTTACGGGCAGAGATATGGCTACACCTTC.

The CDR3 sequence is CASLGNYEQYF. The CDR3, as DNA: TGTGCCAGCCTAGGAAACTACGAGCAGTACTTC. V is TRBV6-1 and J is TRBJ2-7; no clear D. CDR3 length equals 11 residues. V lost 8 bases to trimming and J lost 3 bases, with 8 bases between them. The germline V gene has CDR1 MNHNS and CDR2 SASEGT.

The rearrangement links TRBV29-1 to TRBJ2-1; 11 positions match TRBD2. J was trimmed by 4 bases and V by 5 bases; bases with no gene match: 10. Germline V lookup: CDR1 SQVTM, CDR2 ANQGSEA. This CDR3 is built from 16 residues. CDR3 residues: CSVTGLAGGSYNEQFF. The DNA for the CDR3 is TGCAGCGTTACTGGGCTAGCGGGGGGTTCGTACAATGAGCAGTTCTTC.

This chain links TRBV6-5 with TRBJ2-7; possible D gene TRBD1, 6 bases. Germline CDR1 and CDR2: MNHEY and SVGAGI. Trimming took 2 bases from V and 2 from J, leaving 13 bases between them. The CDR3 consists of 15 residues. The CDR3 reads CASSYAGDGTYEQYF. In DNA, the CDR3 is TGTGCCAGCAGTTACGCAGGGGACGGGACCTACGAGCAGTACTTC.

The V and J genes are TRBV2 and TRBJ1-5, with no clear D. Trimming left V 7 bases short and J 6 bases short, with 16 bases between. CDR1 is SNHLY, CDR2 FYNNEI, per germline. The length of the CDR3 is 14 residues. This CDR3 reads CASKEGTAGQPQHF. In nucleotides, the CDR3 is TGTGCCAGCAAGGAGGGAACGGCAGGTCAGCCCCAGCATTTT.

This chain links TRBV28 with TRBJ1-5, with D possibly matching TRBD1 (5 bases). Germline lookup yields CDR1 MDHEN and CDR2 SYDVKM. Between the trimmed V and J ends, which lost 4 bases and 6 bases, there was a span of 13 bases. The CDR3 is 14 amino acids. DNA of the CDR3: TGTGCCAGCAGTTCGTTGACAGTCGGTCAGCCCCAGCATTTT. Amino acid sequence: CASSSLTVGQPQHF.

The V call is TRBV6-6, the J call TRBJ1-6; TRBD1 is a possible D gene (5 bases). Trimming removed 5 bases at V and 10 bases at J, with 15 bases between. The CDR3 contains 14 residues. Per the germline V gene, CDR1 is MNHNY and CDR2 is SVGAGI (reference sequence). In DNA, the CDR3 is TGTGCCAGCAGTGAGGACCCTCGGGGGTCACCCCTCCACTTT. The encoded protein is CASSEDPRGSPLHF.

The V call is TRBV10-3, the J call TRBJ1-1; D is unclear. CDR3 length: 16 amino acids. With 3 bases removed from V and 1 base from J, the gap between germline ends came to 15 bases. Germline V gene data show CDR1 as ENHRY and CDR2 as SYGVKD. CDR3 in amino acids: CAISDPKVRGNTEAFF. In DNA form, the CDR3 reads TGTGCCATCAGTGATCCAAAGGTCCGGGGGAACACTGAAGCTTTCTTT.

This clone was recorded many times. This chain connects TRBV30 to TRBJ1-1, with 11 nucleotides matching TRBD1. The CDR3 is 16 amino acids. The V segment lost 5 bases and the J segment 0 bases; nucleotides outside the gene matches: 8. Germline lookup yields CDR1 GTSNPN and CDR2 SVGIG (reference sequence). CDR3 in amino acids: CAWQGTGGGMNTEAFF. In DNA, the CDR3 is TGTGCCTGGCAGGGGACAGGGGGAGGTATGAACACTGAAGCTTTCTTT.

This clone was picked up many times. This chain uses TRBV19 with TRBJ2-1; TRBD2 aligns across 8 bases. Germline V gene sequence: CDR1 LNHDA, CDR2 SQIVND (reference sequence). With V trimmed by 5 bases and J by 9 bases, 9 bases remained unmatched. The CDR3 runs to 14 residues. Here the CDR3 reads CASSYRGGRGEQFF. The CDR3 nucleotides read TGTGCCAGTAGTTATCGGGGGGGCCGAGGTGAGCAGTTCTTC. Full variable domain (missing parts from reference TRBV19 and TRBJ2-1): DGGITQSPKYLFRKEGQNVTLSCEQNLNHDAMYWYRQDPGQGLRLIYYSQIVNDFQKGDIAEGYSVSREKKESFPLTVTSAQKNPTAFYLCASSYRGGRGEQFFGPGTRLTVL.

This chain joins TRBV2 and TRBJ1-6, with 7 bases identical to TRBD1. There are 15 residues in the CDR3. Germline CDR1 SNHLY, CDR2 FYNNEI. The V and J ends lost 5 bases and 8 bases, in that order; junction bases with no gene match: 9. The CDR3: CASSQEGASDSPLHF. As DNA, the CDR3 is TGTGCCAGCAGTCAGGAGGGGGCATCGGATTCACCCCTCCACTTT. The full variable domain, its missing parts supplied by reference TRBV2 and TRBJ1-6, is EPEVTQTPSHQVTQMGQEVILRCVPISNHLYFYWYRQILGQKVEFLVSFYNNEISEKSEIFDDQFSVERPDGSNFTLKIRSTKLEDSAMYFCASSQEGASDSPLHFGNGTRLTVT.

This clone was counted at least ten times. CDR3 sequence: CASSKQRGGTTGELFF. The DNA of the CDR3 is TGTGCCAGCAGCAAGCAGCGGGGGGGCACCACCGGGGAGCTGTTTTTT. This chain connects TRBV7-3 to TRBJ2-2; TRBD2 matches at 10 bases. The V gene's germline CDR1 is SGHTA and CDR2 FQGTGA. CDR3 size: 16 residues. V was clipped by 5 bases and J by 4 bases; unmatched bases: 7.

This clone has a single count. This chain links TRBV5-1 with TRBJ1-1; D may be TRBD1 (6 bases). V was trimmed by 5 bases and J by 5 bases, leaving 13 bases between them. The CDR3 length is 13 residues. The germline V gene has CDR1 SGHRS and CDR2 YFSETQ. The CDR3 reads CASSGTGTTEAFF. The DNA for the CDR3 is TGCGCCAGCAGTGGAACAGGGACAACTGAAGCTTTCTTT. Supplemented by reference TRBV5-1 and TRBJ1-1, the full variable domain reads KAGVTQTPRYLIKTRGQQVTLSCSPISGHRSVSWYQQTPGQGLQFLFEYFSETQRNKGNFPGRFSGRQFSNSRSEMNVSTLELGDSALYLCASSGTGTTEAFFGQGTRLTVV.

This chain joins TRBV7-9 and TRBJ2-2; 11 bases align to TRBD2. The CDR3 consists of 18 residues. CDR1 SEHNR and CDR2 FQNEAQ come from the germline V gene (reference sequence). With 2 bases clipped from V and 0 bases from J, the junction kept 5 bases outside the gene matches. The CDR3 DNA reads as TGTGCCAGCAGCTTAAGGGGACTAGCGGATTCGAACACCGGGGAGCTGTTTTTT. Protein sequence: CASSLRGLADSNTGELFF. Combining the CDR3 with reference TRBV7-9 and TRBJ2-2 gives the whole variable domain DTGVSQNPRHKITKRGQNVTFRCDPISEHNRLYWYRQTLGQGPEFLTYFQNEAQLEKSRLLSDRFSAERPKGSFSTLEIQRTEQGDSAMYLCASSLRGLADSNTGELFFGEGSRLTVL.

The V gene is TRBV7-3, the J gene TRBJ2-1, with 7 bases fitting TRBD1. The CDR3 sequence is 16 residues long. The germline V gene encodes CDR1 SGHTA and CDR2 FQGTGA. The trim removed 0 bases at V and 9 bases at J, leaving 11 bases unmatched. CDR3 amino acids: CASSLTGRQGDTEQFF. The CDR3 region has the DNA TGTGCCAGCAGCTTAACAGGGCGACAGGGCGATACTGAGCAGTTCTTC.

The rearrangement joins TRBV5-1 to TRBJ2-1, with D unresolved. Looked up from germline, CDR1 is SGHRS and CDR2 is YFSETQ. The CDR3 sequence is 15 residues long. V lost 0 bases and J 6 bases, leaving 13 bases between the germline ends. The CDR3 is CASSLGGNSLNEQFF. The CDR3 coding sequence is TGCGCCAGCAGCTTGGGCGGTAATAGCCTCAATGAGCAGTTCTTC.

This clone was observed a few times. The chain links TRBV13 to TRBJ1-1; D ambiguous. This CDR3 is built from 12 residues. Deletions cut 7 bases from V and 0 bases from J, with 6 bases between. Per the germline V gene, CDR1 is PRHDT and CDR2 is FYEKMQ (reference sequence). The CDR3 DNA reads as TGTGCCAGCAACCGAGTGAACACTGAAGCTTTCTTT. It encodes CASNRVNTEAFF.

This clone was seen more than once but under ten times. CDR3 residues: CAIAQGLNQPQHF. CDR3 in DNA: TGTGCCATCGCACAGGGGCTCAATCAGCCCCAGCATTTT. This chain uses TRBV19 with TRBJ1-5; TRBD1 matches at 7 bases. Germline V gene data show CDR1 as LNHDA and CDR2 as SQIVND (reference sequence). After removal of 10 bases from V and 3 bases from J, the junction contained 6 bases not matched to a gene. The CDR3 has 13 amino acids.

The chain recombines TRBV18 with TRBJ1-2; 8 bases are shared with TRBD1. Trimming removed 4 bases from V and 6 bases from J; junction bases left unmatched: 7. This CDR3 region has 14 residues. Germline V gives CDR1 KGHSH, CDR2 LQKENI. CDR3 DNA sequence: TGTGCCAGCTCACGGACGACAGGGGCGGATGGCTACACCTTC. It yields the protein CASSRTTGADGYTF.